The T cell receptor beta chain under discussion was sequenced for a study of blood T cell repertoires in COVID-19. This clone came up a few times. Under the authors' procedure: Reference gene primer amplification gave nucleated cell count estimates. The table came from immunoSEQ multiplex PCR; TCRdb's copy has only in-frame clones and leaves some out. Clone size and V and J calls were adopted from that table, with D and trimming inferred from the DNA. The repertoire holds over 90,000 clones, with 80% to 90% as singletons. The sequenced sample was peripheral blood. The receptor was derived from a man older than 75 with COVID-19, enrolled during active disease.

DNA for the CDR3: TGTGCCAGCAGCCATGATGTCGGAAAACTGTTTTTT. This codes for CASSHDVGKLFF. The V and J genes are TRBV6-5 and TRBJ1-4, with no clear D. The germline V gene has CDR1 MNHEY and CDR2 SVGAGI. CDR3 length equals 12 residues. V gave up 6 bases and J gave up 10 bases, with 12 bases separating them.